This T cell receptor (beta chain) comes out of a study of T cell responses to AZD1222 COVID-19 vaccine. Assay: immunoSEQ multiplex PCR; the TCRdb copy retains only in-frame clones and omits some. The sample lists more than 90,000 clones; approximately 90% were seen once. Study outcomes and limitations: Two AZD1222 doses significantly raised spike-specific TCR breadth and depth over controls.

Turning to this clone: As yet, its antigen is unknown.

Germline V lookup: CDR1 SGHRS, CDR2 YFSETQ. CDR3 length equals 13 residues. Deletions cut 4 bases from V and 5 bases from J, with 10 bases between. Second doses that came at about 4 or about 12 weeks were put together. This specimen was peripheral blood, taken 28 days after the second AZD1222 dose. The J gene is TRBJ2-1, the V gene TRBV5-1, with D possibly TRBD2 on 6 matching bases. This sequence was found in an adult who received the AZD1222 COVID-19 vaccine. CDR3 DNA: TGCGCCAGCAGCCTTTCTAGCGACAATGAGCAGTTCTTC. Translated, it gives CASSLSSDNEQFF.